A selection of T cell receptor beta chains follows, all from one sample in a study of STAT3 mutations in large granular lymphocyte leukemia. Sequencing was performed with immunoSEQ multiplex PCR; in TCRdb, only in-frame clones are kept and a portion is missing. The table shows under 4,000 clones, with around 46% occurring only once. What was sequenced was peripheral blood mononuclear cells. These receptor sequences come from a man between 45 and 60 years old with T-cell large granular lymphocyte leukemia. Some clones in this sample may be carry-over from other donors' samples. The CDR3 runs from the conserved cysteine through the conserved F or W. A D gene is named only where the DNA matches it firmly. Expanded clones get a size class; other rows say once, few or many, or leave the size out.

d_gene	v_gene	abundance	j_gene	CDR3nt	CDR3aa
.	TRBV25-1	once	TRBJ1-6	TGTGCCAGCAGCGACCTCACGACGGAGACGTATAATTCACCCCTCCACTTT	CASSDLTTETYNSPLHF
.	TRBV10-2	.	TRBJ2-7	TGCGCCAGCAGTGAGGCTAGTTGGGCTAGTGAGCAGTACTTC	CASSEASWASEQYF
.	TRBV30	.	TRBJ1-2	TGTGCCTGGAGTCAAACGGCGACTAACTATGGCTACACCTTC	CAWSQTATNYGYTF
.	TRBV5-1	.	TRBJ1-1	TGCGCCAGCACGGGGGAAGGGACGTTAGGCACTGAAGCTTTCTTT	CASTGEGTLGTEAFF
.	TRBV18	.	TRBJ1-4	TGTGCCAGCTCACCGGGGGCAGGGAGAGAAAAACTGTTTTTT	CASSPGAGREKLFF
TRBD2	TRBV5-6	few	TRBJ2-3	TGTGCCAGCAGCTTGGTACTGACTAGCGATACGCAGTATTTT	CASSLVLTSDTQYF
TRBD1	TRBV23-1	.	TRBJ1-5	TGCGCCAGGACAGGGCGAAGCAATCAGCCCCAGCATTTT	CARTGRSNQPQHF
.	TRBV9	medium-sized	TRBJ2-7	TGTGCCAGCAGCGTGGGGACTTACTCCTACGAGCAGTACTTC	CASSVGTYSYEQYF
.	TRBV19	few	TRBJ1-6	TGTGCCAGTTCTCAGGGTCCTTCACCCCTCCACTTT	CASSQGPSPLHF
.	TRBV7-9	medium-sized	TRBJ2-7	TGTGCCAGCAGCTTAGGGGTTGATTACGAGCAGTACTTC	CASSLGVDYEQYF
.	TRBV5-1	.	TRBJ2-7	TGCGCCAGCAGCCGTCGGGGGGACAAGACATACGAGCAGTACTTC	CASSRRGDKTYEQYF
TRBD2	TRBV7-6	.	TRBJ2-7	TGTGCCAGCAGCTCTTTAGCGGGGGGTTACGAGCAGTACTTC	CASSSLAGGYEQYF
.	TRBV5-6	.	TRBJ1-4	TGTGCCAGCACAGCCTATTCGGGGGTTTACGAAAAACTGTTTTTT	CASTAYSGVYEKLFF
.	TRBV5-8	few	TRBJ2-7	TGTGCCAGCAGCTTGGCCCCGACAGTGGCCTACGAGCAGTACTTC	CASSLAPTVAYEQYF
.	TRBV7-9	medium-sized	TRBJ1-1	TGTGCCAGCAGCTTAGGGTCCACTGAAGCTTTCTTT	CASSLGSTEAFF
.	TRBV5-1	.	TRBJ2-5	TGCGCCAGGGAGACACGACAAGAGACCCAGTACTTC	CARETRQETQYF
.	TRBV7-9	.	TRBJ2-7	TGTGCCAGCAGCCTGGACAGAAGTAGTGAGTACTTC	CASSLDRSSEYF
TRBD2	TRBV29-1	few	TRBJ2-7	TGCAGCGCCACAGTCGGGGGGATCAGCGAGCAGTACTTC	CSATVGGISEQYF
.	TRBV7-9	few	TRBJ1-1	TGTGCCAGCAGGAACATGAACACTGAAGCTTTCTTT	CASRNMNTEAFF
.	TRBV5-6	.	TRBJ2-7	TGTGCCAGCAGCTTGATGGGCGAGCAGTACTTC	CASSLMGEQYF
.	TRBV5-1	.	TRBJ2-3	TGCGCCAGCAGCTCGCACACAGATACGCAGTATTTT	CASSSHTDTQYF
.	TRBV5-1	.	TRBJ1-3	TGCGCCAGCAGCTTGGCCGGGGGCGCCTCTGGAAACACCATATATTTT	CASSLAGGASGNTIYF
.	TRBV27	.	TRBJ2-7	TGTGCCAGCAGATTGACGGTGTCCTACGAGCAGTACTTC	CASRLTVSYEQYF
.	TRBV5-1	.	TRBJ2-6	TGCGCCAGCAGTATCAGCGGGTCTGGGGCCAACGTCCTGACTTTC	CASSISGSGANVLTF
.	TRBV18	.	TRBJ2-3	TGTGCCAGCTCACCCCTGGTAGGTACAGATACGCAGTATTTT	CASSPLVGTDTQYF
.	TRBV29-1	.	TRBJ1-1	TGCAGCGTTGACAGTTGGGACACTGAAGCTTTCTTT	CSVDSWDTEAFF
.	TRBV5-1	.	TRBJ1-2	TGCGCCAGCAGCCCACAGGGAGACTATGGCTACACCTTC	CASSPQGDYGYTF
.	TRBV27	.	TRBJ2-7	TGTGCCAGCAGTTGGGGGGGCGGAGGAGGTTACGAGCAGTACTTC	CASSWGGGGGYEQYF
TRBD1	TRBV7-9	few	TRBJ2-7	TGTGCCAGCAGCTTAGTAGTCCAAACAGGGGTCTACGAGCAGTACTTC	CASSLVVQTGVYEQYF
.	TRBV7-9	.	TRBJ2-7	TGTGCCAGCAGTCCAGCCCAGTCGGTCAATTACGAGCAGTACTTC	CASSPAQSVNYEQYF
TRBD2	TRBV6-5	medium-sized	TRBJ2-7	TGTGCCAGCAGCCCCGGGACTAGCGGTTTCTACGAGCAGTACTTC	CASSPGTSGFYEQYF
TRBD2	TRBV5-1	few	TRBJ2-7	TGCGCCACCCGGGAGGGGCTCTCCTACGAGCAGTACTTC	CATREGLSYEQYF
.	TRBV13	.	TRBJ2-7	TGTGCCAGCAGCTGGGGGTCCGAGCAGTACTTC	CASSWGSEQYF
.	TRBV18	.	TRBJ2-5	TGTGCCAGCTCGATAATGGAGACCCAGTACTTC	CASSIMETQYF
TRBD1	TRBV29-1	few	TRBJ2-7	TGCAGCGTTGAATACAAGGACAGGGCCTCCTACGAGCAGTACTTC	CSVEYKDRASYEQYF
.	TRBV4-3	.	TRBJ1-2	TGCGCCAGCAGCCAAGATCAGGTCGACGGAGGTCTCTATGGCTACACCTTC	CASSQDQVDGGLYGYTF
TRBD1	TRBV5-1	few	TRBJ2-7	TGCGCCAGCAGCTACGGGACAGGGTGGTATAAGTACGAGCAGTACTTC	CASSYGTGWYKYEQYF
.	TRBV18	hyperexpanded	TRBJ1-2	TGTGCCAGCTCACCCCGGACAGAAAGCTATGGCTACACCTTC	CASSPRTESYGYTF
.	TRBV7-8	few	TRBJ2-7	TGTGCCAGCAACCCAGGGGGGGACGAGCAGTACTTC	CASNPGGDEQYF
.	TRBV7-2	.	TRBJ1-2	TGTGCCAGCAGCTTAGCGCGCAGGTCCAGCTATGGCTACACCTTC	CASSLARRSSYGYTF
.	TRBV18	once	TRBJ2-5	TGTGCCAGCTCACCCTCTCAAGAGACCCAGTACTTC	CASSPSQETQYF
.	TRBV25-1	.	TRBJ2-7	TGTGCCAGCAGTGAATCGGGACTGTACGAGCAGTACTTC	CASSESGLYEQYF
.	TRBV18	.	TRBJ2-5	TGTGCCAGCTCACCAGGTTTAGGAGAGACCCAGTACTTC	CASSPGLGETQYF
.	TRBV19	medium-sized	TRBJ2-7	TGTGCCAGTGCGGCAGGGCAGGCCTACGAGCAGTACTTC	CASAAGQAYEQYF
.	TRBV30	once	TRBJ1-1	TGTGCCTGGAGTGTAGTGGGGGGAGAGGACACTGAAGCTTTCTTT	CAWSVVGGEDTEAFF
.	TRBV2	few	TRBJ2-7	TGTGCCAGCCTTCTCCTCTTCAGGGTTCACGAGCAGTACTTC	CASLLLFRVHEQYF
.	TRBV18	medium-sized	TRBJ2-6	TGTGCCAGCTCAGCGAGTTTCGGGGCTGGGGCCAACGTCCTGACTTTC	CASSASFGAGANVLTF
.	TRBV10-2	hyperexpanded	TRBJ1-2	TGCGCCAGCAGCCCAGGGAACTATGGCTACACCTTC	CASSPGNYGYTF
.	TRBV4-3	few	TRBJ2-6	TGCGCCAGCAGCCAAGAGGGGTCCGGGTTTACTGGGGCCAACGTCCTGACTTTC	CASSQEGSGFTGANVLTF
.	TRBV5-1	.	TRBJ2-7	TGCGCCAGCAGCTTGGGGGACCTGGGGGACGAGCAGTACTTC	CASSLGDLGDEQYF
.	TRBV5-5	few	TRBJ2-5	TGTGCCAGCAGCTGGGGGGACGCGGAGACCCAGTACTTC	CASSWGDAETQYF
TRBD2	TRBV6-5	.	TRBJ2-7	TGTGCCAGCAGTTACAGACTAGCGGGAGTCTACGAGCAGTACTTC	CASSYRLAGVYEQYF
.	TRBV4-1	.	TRBJ2-5	TGCGCCAGCAGCCAAGATAGGGGGAAGGGAGGGGAGACCCAGTACTTC	CASSQDRGKGGETQYF